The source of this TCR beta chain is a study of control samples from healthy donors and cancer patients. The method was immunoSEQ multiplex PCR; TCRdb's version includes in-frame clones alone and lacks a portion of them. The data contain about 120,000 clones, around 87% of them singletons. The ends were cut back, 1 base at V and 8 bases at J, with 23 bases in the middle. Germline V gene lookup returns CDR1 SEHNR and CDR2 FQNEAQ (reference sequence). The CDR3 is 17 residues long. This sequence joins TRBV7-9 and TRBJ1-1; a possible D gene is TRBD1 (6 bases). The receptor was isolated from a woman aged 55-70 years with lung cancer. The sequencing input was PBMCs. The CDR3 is CASSLGRRMGAKSEAFF. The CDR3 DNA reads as TGTGCCAGCAGCTTAGGCCGGCGTATGGGGGCCAAGAGCGAAGCTTTCTTT. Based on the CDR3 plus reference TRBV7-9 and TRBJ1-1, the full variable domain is DTGVSQNPRHKITKRGQNVTFRCDPISEHNRLYWYRQTLGQGPEFLTYFQNEAQLEKSRLLSDRFSAERPKGSFSTLEIQRTEQGDSAMYLCASSLGRRMGAKSEAFFGQGTRLTVV.